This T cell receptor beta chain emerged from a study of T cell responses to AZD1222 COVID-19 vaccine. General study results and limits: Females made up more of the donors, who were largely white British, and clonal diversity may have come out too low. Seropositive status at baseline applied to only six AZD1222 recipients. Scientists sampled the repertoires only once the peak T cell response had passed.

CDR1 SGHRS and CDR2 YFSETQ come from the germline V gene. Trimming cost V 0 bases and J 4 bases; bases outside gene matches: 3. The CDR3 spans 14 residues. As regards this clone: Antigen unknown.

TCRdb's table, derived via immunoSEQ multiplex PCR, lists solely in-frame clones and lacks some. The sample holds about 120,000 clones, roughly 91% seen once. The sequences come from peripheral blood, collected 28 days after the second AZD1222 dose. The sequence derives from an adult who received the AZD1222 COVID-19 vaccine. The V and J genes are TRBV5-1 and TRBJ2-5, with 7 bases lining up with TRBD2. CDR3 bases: TGCGCCAGCAGCTTGGTGGTAGCGGGAGAGACCCAGTACTTC. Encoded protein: CASSLVVAGETQYF.